This T cell receptor beta chain was recorded in a study of T cell responses to AZD1222 COVID-19 vaccine. For the study at large: The analysis combined second doses at about 4 or about 12 weeks.

V lost 2 bases and J lost 3, with 10 bases in between. Germline values: CDR1 ENHRY, CDR2 SYGVKD. The CDR3 runs to 14 residues. Assay used: immunoSEQ multiplex PCR; TCRdb lists only in-frame clones, some missing. Of about 120,000 clones listed, around 87% are singletons. The V and J genes are TRBV10-3 and TRBJ1-2, with TRBD1 as a possible D gene (5 bases). This TCR derives from an adult in good health. The sample consisted of peripheral blood, taken on day 0 of AZD1222 vaccination. The chain's CDR3 is CAISEQGGDYGYTF. DNA for the CDR3: TGTGCCATCAGTGAGCAGGGTGGTGACTATGGCTACACCTTC.